This record concerns one T cell receptor (beta chain) sequence. These data belong to a study of Ad26.COV2.S vaccination and SARS-CoV-2 variants. Assay: immunoSEQ multiplex PCR; the TCRdb copy retains only in-frame clones and omits some. The top ten hold around 1.5% of the sample, which has fewer than 800,000 clones, 70% to 90% seen once. After removal of 3 bases from V and 8 bases from J, the junction contained 8 bases not matched to a gene. The CDR3 sequence is 16 residues long. Germline loops: CDR1 ENHRY, CDR2 SYGVKD. Treatment meaning: roughly 20 received Ad26.COV2.S at low or high dose, single or two shots; 5 received placebo; per-sample allocation not given. Day 63 following the first vaccine or placebo injection was when the samples were taken. An Ad26 vector that expressed Wuhan-strain SARS-CoV-2 spike constituted the vaccine.

The TCR originated in a person between 18 and 65 years old who received the Ad26.COV2.S COVID-19 vaccine or a placebo. This chain uses TRBV10-3 with TRBJ2-1; 12 bases map to TRBD2. This sample comprised peripheral blood, obtained in a trial of Ad26.COV2.S vaccine versus placebo. Here the CDR3 reads CAISDPPGLAGHEQFF. The CDR3, as DNA: TGTGCCATCAGTGACCCACCGGGACTAGCGGGCCATGAGCAGTTCTTC.